This T cell receptor beta chain was retrieved from a study of shared clonotypes between healthy human individuals. Study context: CD4 naive and memory got three plates each, CD8 naive two, CD8 memory one.

Germline lookup yields CDR1 SGHVS and CDR2 FNYEAQ. V was clipped by 10 bases and J by 3 bases; unmatched bases: 9. There are 15 residues in the CDR3. About this clone itself: Its antigen is still unknown.

General study results and limits: Large sequencing depth failed to make sorted-subset sequencing complete, rarefaction showed.

Some clones are missing from TCRdb's copy, which holds only in-frame ones; the method was immunoSEQ multiplex PCR. The sample records over a million clones, roughly 96% being singletons. This receptor was identified in a man aged 30 to 45 in good health. The chain is built from TRBV7-6 and TRBJ2-6; 7 bases fit TRBD2. Source material: naive CD4+ T cells sorted from blood. Subset indicated: CD45RA+ positively selected. DNA for the CDR3: TGTGCCACCCAAAGGGAGGGCGTTGGGGCCAACGTCCTGACTTTC. Residues: CATQREGVGANVLTF.